This T cell receptor beta chain was captured by sequencing in a study of immune evolution from preneoplasia to lung adenocarcinoma. Across the study: HLA loss of heterozygosity: 6% to 7.5% AIS, about 15% MIA, over 30% ADC, none AAH.

Using immunoSEQ multiplex PCR, the repertoire was profiled, and TCRdb retains in-frame clones only, with some absent. The table records over 30,000 clones, roughly 74% of them present only once. Between the trimmed V and J ends, which lost 1 base and 6 bases, there was a span of 6 bases. The CDR3 runs to 13 residues. Germline CDR1 MNHEY, CDR2 SMNVEV (reference sequence). This clone was detected only a few times. The chain recombines TRBV27 with TRBJ2-2, with D possibly being TRBD1 or TRBD2 (5 bases each). This clonotype was obtained from a person aged 55 to 75 with lung adenocarcinoma. The sequenced sample consisted of FFPE invasive lung adenocarcinoma tissue. The CDR3 DNA follows: TGTGCCAGCAGTTTATGGGGGTCCGGGGAGCTGTTTTTT. Translated, it gives CASSLWGSGELFF.